This TCR beta chain was sequenced for a study of blood T cell repertoires in COVID-19 (dated by TCRdb to 2019 to 2021). Describing the broader study: Samples covering the acute and convalescent phases of COVID-19 were provided by collaborators in the United States, Italy and Spain. Samples came from the ongoing ImmuneRACE study (first 160 participants) plus 1,254 subjects from 6 global collaborators. The material from the prospective study consisted of cDNA or gDNA derived from T cells, B-cell-depleted T cells, or PBMCs. The repertoires were released in a freely available public database meant as a resource for research on the immune response to SARS-CoV-2. Where available, HLA class I and class II types were taken from metadata supplied by the sample provider and were not determined by assay-based typing. Deeply sampled blood TCRbeta repertoires from subjects exposed to, actively infected with, or recovered from COVID-19 were included in the dataset. A de-identified subject ID, COVID-19 status, age in years and sex were almost always included in the sample metadata.

General findings and caveats noted by the study authors: The quantity of clinical and demographic metadata differed by source and by participant and was supplied without curation.

TCRbeta CDR3 regions were amplified from genomic DNA by means of the immunoSEQ Assay, a bias-controlled multiplex PCR. From the authors' description of their analysis: The number of nucleated cells in each sample was estimated by amplification of reference gene primers within the assay. Sequence reads were collapsed and filtered to measure the absolute abundance of every unique TCRbeta CDR3 rearrangement. For each sample, productive Simpson clonality was calculated by taking the square root of Simpson's diversity index across productive rearrangements. Not all clones reach the TCRdb copy of this immuneACCESS table, which keeps in-frame sequences only. Checked studies attribute under half of the gap to unresolved V genes and leave the rest unexplained. V and J calls and clone size follow that table, whereas D and trimming were derived from the DNA. The sample table lists about 130,000 clones, approximately 83% of them with a count of one. Jointly, the top ten make up about 10% of the sample.

Inclusive of the bounding cysteine and phenylalanine, the CDR3 is 15 residues long. Left in the record is the CDR3 DNA by itself, 45 bases read in frame from the first base. Based on the germline V gene (reference sequence), the CDR1 and CDR2 sequences are LNHDA and SQIVND. V drops 3 bases and J drops 0 bases, leaving 12 bases in between. Enrolling through a virtual design, the prospective study's participants ranged in age from about 18 to 100 years and lived across some 23 United States geographic areas. In the prospective study, cohorts were assigned on the basis of participant-reported clinical history obtained from a screening survey and a study questionnaire. Recovered participants in ImmuneRACE Cohort 3 were defined by two consecutive negative NP/OP PCR tests, clearance by a healthcare professional, or resolution of symptoms. Mobile phlebotomists in the prospective study collected whole blood, serum and a nasopharyngeal or oropharyngeal swab from every participant. Prospective study participants could optionally give additional blood draws and questionnaires over a roughly two-month period. Prospective study blood samples were shipped either frozen or at room temperature before DNA extraction.

With respect to this clone: This receptor's antigen is unknown. No base quality values were provided; no much bigger clone lies one nucleotide off.

This sequence originates from a man aged 45-60 years who had recovered from COVID-19. Sequencing was performed on PBMCs or T cells enriched from blood (not recorded which). The chain is encoded by TRBV19 joined to TRBJ2-7, with no confidently assigned D gene. The DNA sequence reads TGTGCCAGTAGTATTCTCGCTGGCAACTCCTACGAGCAGTACTTC. It translates as CASSILAGNSYEQYF.